This TCR beta chain was profiled in a study of shared clonotypes between healthy human individuals. V lost 3 bases, J lost 3 bases, and 12 bases lay in between. The CDR3 consists of 15 residues. Germline V CDR1 and CDR2: ENHRY, SYGVKD. Repertoires were generated with immunoSEQ multiplex PCR, while TCRdb's copy carries only in-frame clones and drops some. The data hold about 2.4 million clones, with 93% observed a single time. As for this clone: Its cognate antigen is unknown.

General study results and limits: For naive CD4 cells, 4.5% to 6.5% of clonotypes were shared across a handful of donors.

The chain recombines TRBV10-3 with TRBJ1-5; possible D gene TRBD1, 6 bases. This sequence was found in a man between 18 and 35 years old in good health. Some clones in this sample may be carry-over from other donors' samples. The specimen sequenced was naive CD4+ T cells from PBMCs. Subset noted: CD45RA+ positively selected. The CDR3 DNA reads as TGTGCCATCAGTGACAGGGGAGGAAACAATCAGCCCCAGCATTTT. Translated: CAISDRGGNNQPQHF.